The 10 T cell receptor beta chains below come from one sample, sequenced in a study of CD8+CD57+ T cells in acquired aplastic anemia. CDR3 and TCR beta VDJ profiling relied on genomic DNA as the template. TCRdb reprocessed the reads with MiXCR, giving one entry per CDR3 protein. The sample includes around 200,000 distinct CDR3 sequences, about half seen only once; the top ten take roughly 21%. It was patients with CD8+CD57+ cell expansion by flow cytometry who were chosen for sequencing. The sequenced sample consisted of sorted CD4+, CD8+, or CD8+CD57+ T cells (not recorded which) from PBMCs. Receptors originate from a human donor with aplastic anemia.

This sequence joins TRBV29-1 and TRBJ2-1; 9 bases line up with TRBD2. V lost 8 bases, J lost 5 bases, and 7 bases stayed unmatched. CDR3 length equals 13 residues. Germline-derived CDR1 and CDR2 are SQVTM and ANQGSEA. CDR3: CSLVTSGHNEQFF. As DNA, the CDR3 is TGCAGCCTTGTGACTAGCGGACACAATGAGCAGTTCTTC.

The chain carries TRBV7-9 and TRBJ2-7; the D gene could be TRBD1 or TRBD2 (6 bases each). The J call may be faulty, since TRBJ2-5 better matches the DNA end. Germline V gene sequence: CDR1 SEHNR, CDR2 FQNEAQ (reference sequence). CDR3 size: 13 residues. CDR3 sequence: CASSSVGGETQYF. CDR3 nucleotide sequence: TGTGCCAGCAGCTCAGTGGGGGGCGAGACCCAGTACTTC.

The chain carries TRBV5-1 and TRBJ2-4; weak D call: TRBD1 (6 bases). This CDR3 comprises 12 residues. Trimming cost V 4 bases and J 8 bases, with 10 bases left between them. Germline-derived CDR1 and CDR2 are SGHRS and YFSETQ. The CDR3 loop reads CASSRDTDIQYF. The CDR3 DNA is TGCGCCAGCAGCCGGGACACGGACATTCAGTACTTC. The full variable domain, in which reference TRBV5-1 and TRBJ2-4 provide the parts outside the CDR3, is KAGVTQTPRYLIKTRGQQVTLSCSPISGHRSVSWYQQTPGQGLQFLFEYFSETQRNKGNFPGRFSGRQFSNSRSEMNVSTLELGDSALYLCASSRDTDIQYFGAGTRLSVL.

This chain links TRBV10-3 with TRBJ2-7; D is undetermined. Germline lookup yields CDR1 ENHRY and CDR2 SYGVKD. V was pared by 0 bases and J by 0 bases, with 9 bases between. The CDR3 is 15 amino acids. CDR3 sequence: CAISESWQVSYEQYF. In DNA form, the CDR3 reads TGTGCCATCAGTGAGTCGTGGCAGGTCTCCTACGAGCAGTACTTC.

This chain connects TRBV7-2 to TRBJ2-2; D not resolved. The V gene's germline CDR1 is SGHTA and CDR2 FQGNSA. The CDR3 totals 13 residues. The V end was cut by 5 bases, the J end by 7 bases, with 11 bases between. CDR3 DNA: TGTGCCAGCAGCGCTCGGGCTAGCGGGGAGCTGTTTTTT. It encodes CASSARASGELFF.

At least ten counts were recorded for this clonotype. The chain couples TRBV29-1 to TRBJ1-4; maybe TRBD1 (6 bases). V was trimmed by 6 bases and J by 0 bases, leaving 17 bases between them. The CDR3 extends over 16 amino acids. CDR1 and CDR2 (germline): SQVTM, ANQGSEA. CDR3 protein: CSVTTGSRATNEKLFF. Written as DNA, the CDR3 is TGCAGCGTGACCACAGGGAGTAGGGCAACTAATGAAAAACTGTTTTTT.

V is TRBV20-1 and J is TRBJ1-1; D might be TRBD1 (6 bases). Germline V gene lookup returns CDR1 DFQATT and CDR2 SNEGSKA (reference sequence). CDR3 size: 11 residues. The CDR3 sequence: CSALGGHKAFF. The CDR3 DNA reads as TGCAGCGCCTTGGGGGGACACAAAGCTTTCTTT.

This clonotype was picked up many times. The chain couples TRBV5-1 to TRBJ2-7, with D perhaps being TRBD1 or TRBD2 (6 bases each). CDR3 length: 15 amino acids. Trimming cost V 1 base and J 5 bases, with 16 bases left between them. Looked up from germline, CDR1 is SGHRS and CDR2 is YFSETQ. The DNA of the CDR3 is TGCGCCAGCAGCTTGTGGGGGGCCGATAACAACGAGCAGTACTTC. Protein sequence: CASSLWGADNNEQYF.

There are many counts of this clonotype. This chain links TRBV20-1 with TRBJ2-7; the match to TRBD2 covers 9 bases. V dropped 7 bases and J dropped 2; count of bases not matched to a gene: 12. CDR1 and CDR2 from the germline V gene are DFQATT and SNEGSKA (reference sequence). The CDR3 consists of 15 residues. CDR3 sequence: CSGLYGGGGAYEQYF. The CDR3, as DNA: TGCAGTGGACTCTACGGCGGGGGGGGCGCCTACGAGCAGTACTTC.

This clonotype was observed many times. This chain links TRBV5-1 with TRBJ2-2; D remains unclear. CDR1 is SGHRS, CDR2 YFSETQ, per germline. Trimming pared 6 bases from V and 1 base from J, leaving 10 bases between. The CDR3 contains 14 residues. The CDR3 bases are TGCGCCAGCACCCCGACGGAGAACACCGGGGAGCTGTTTTTT. Amino acids: CASTPTENTGELFF. The full variable domain, in which reference TRBV5-1 and TRBJ2-2 provide the parts outside the CDR3, is KAGVTQTPRYLIKTRGQQVTLSCSPISGHRSVSWYQQTPGQGLQFLFEYFSETQRNKGNFPGRFSGRQFSNSRSEMNVSTLELGDSALYLCASTPTENTGELFFGEGSRLTVL.